The sequence of this T cell receptor beta chain was determined in a study of T cells in localized non-small cell lung cancer. As for this clone: Its matching antigen is unknown.

Trimming removed 4 bases from V and 5 bases from J, with 11 bases in between. Germline assignment: CDR1 ENHRY and CDR2 SYGVKD. There are 13 residues in the CDR3. Study results and limitations: Turning up in adjacent lung were a median approximately 60 of the top 100 tumor clones. Longer overall survival was linked to higher blood T cell density. Of the tissues analyzed, uninvolved adjacent lung showed maximal T cell clonality, greater than tumor.

Produced via immunoSEQ multiplex PCR; TCRdb's table is partial and in-frame only. The top ten clones hold about a sixth of a sample with roughly 53,000 clones, over 70% of them seen once. The chain couples TRBV10-3 to TRBJ1-1; D unresolved. Sequences were derived from peripheral blood mononuclear cells, sampled before any cancer treatment. This receptor was taken from a man between 35 and 75 years old with stage III lung adenocarcinoma. The CDR3 sequence: CAISGKGGTEAFF. For the CDR3, the DNA is TGTGCCATCAGTGGTAAGGGAGGTACTGAAGCTTTCTTT.